This TCR beta chain was recorded in a study of response to subunit inactivated influenza vaccine. The V end lost 4 bases, the J end lost 3 bases, and 13 bases lay between the germline ends. Per the germline V gene, CDR1 is ENHRY and CDR2 is SYGVKD. The CDR3 has 14 amino acids. This clonotype was counted at least ten times. Its antigen is as yet unknown. TCRdb redid the calling of the RT-PCR reads with MiXCR, one entry per CDR3 protein. The data hold approximately 530,000 distinct CDR3 sequences, with around 8% observed a single time. General observations from the study: Authors suggested that a seasonal influenza vaccination recruits few new T cells each time.

The source is a man aged 45 to 70 who received an inactivated influenza vaccine. The material was PBMCs from blood, obtained about 24 months after vaccination. The V and J genes are TRBV10-3 and TRBJ2-7; no firm D call. CDR3 nucleotides: TGTGCCATCAGTGTAACCAATAAACTCTACGAGCAGTACTTC. Its translation: CAISVTNKLYEQYF.